Only a few counts were recorded for the clone carrying this T cell receptor beta chain. Its antigen remains unidentified. This specimen comes from a study of CD8+ T cells in alopecia areata. As for the study in general: Treated patients were given 5 to 10 mg oral tofacitinib twice daily. Findings and caveats of the study: Significant decreases in scalp clonality and expanded CD8+ clones followed tofacitinib treatment.

Sequencing templates came from extracted RNA that was reverse transcribed into cDNA. Assay: immunoSEQ multiplex PCR; the TCRdb copy retains only in-frame clones and omits some. The sample consists of 250,000 to 350,000 clones, 60% of them appearing once. Documented treatment: oral pan-JAK inhibitor, 5-10 mg twice daily. The investigators collected lesional scalp punch biopsies and peripheral blood from alopecia areata patients. Trimming removed 7 bases at V and 2 bases at J, with 13 bases between. CDR3 length equals 13 residues. The germline V gene encodes CDR1 SQVTM and CDR2 ANQGSEA. The material was CD4+ T cells sorted from blood, obtained at approximately week 51, from a patient treated with tofacitinib. The J gene is TRBJ2-3, the V gene TRBV29-1; D might be TRBD1 (5 bases). The TCR was taken from a human donor with alopecia areata. CDR3 DNA sequence: TGCAGCGCGGACATTCTACTCACAGATACGCAGTATTTT. Translation: CSADILLTDTQYF.